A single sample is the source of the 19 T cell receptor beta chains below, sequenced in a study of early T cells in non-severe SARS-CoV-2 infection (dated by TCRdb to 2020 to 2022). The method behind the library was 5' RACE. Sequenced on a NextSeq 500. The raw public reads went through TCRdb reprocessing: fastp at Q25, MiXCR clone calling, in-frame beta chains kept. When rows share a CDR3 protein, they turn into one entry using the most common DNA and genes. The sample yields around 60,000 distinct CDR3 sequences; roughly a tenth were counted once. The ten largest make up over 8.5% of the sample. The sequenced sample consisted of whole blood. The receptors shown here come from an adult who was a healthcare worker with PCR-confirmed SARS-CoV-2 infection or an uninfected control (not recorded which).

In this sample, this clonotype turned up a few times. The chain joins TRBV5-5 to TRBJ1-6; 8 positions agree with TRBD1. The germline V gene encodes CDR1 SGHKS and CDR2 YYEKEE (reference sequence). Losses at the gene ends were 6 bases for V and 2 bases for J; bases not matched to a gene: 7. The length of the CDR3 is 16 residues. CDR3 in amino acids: CASNDGQGTYNSPLHF. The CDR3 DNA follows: TGTGCCAGCAACGATGGACAGGGCACCTATAATTCACCCCTCCACTTT.

CDR3 protein: CASSARDPFDQETQYF. DNA of the CDR3: TGTGCCAGCAGCGCCCGGGACCCCTTCGATCAAGAGACCCAGTACTTC. This sequence joins TRBV21-1 and TRBJ2-5; the D call TRBD1 from the table was never checked on the DNA. TRBV21-1 is given as a pseudogene. This CDR3 has 16 amino acids.

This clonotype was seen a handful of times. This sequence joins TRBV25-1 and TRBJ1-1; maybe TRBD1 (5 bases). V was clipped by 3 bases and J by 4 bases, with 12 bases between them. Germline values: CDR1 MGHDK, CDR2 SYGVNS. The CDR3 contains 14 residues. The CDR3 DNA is TGTGCCAGCAGTGATACAGGTTGGGGCACTGAAGCTTTCTTT. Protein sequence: CASSDTGWGTEAFF.

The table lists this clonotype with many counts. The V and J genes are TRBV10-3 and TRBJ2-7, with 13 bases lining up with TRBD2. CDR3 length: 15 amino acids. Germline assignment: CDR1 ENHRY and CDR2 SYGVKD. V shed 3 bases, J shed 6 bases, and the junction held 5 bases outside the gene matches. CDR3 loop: CAISELAGGLGEQYF. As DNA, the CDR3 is TGTGCCATCAGTGAACTAGCGGGAGGGCTAGGCGAGCAGTACTTC.

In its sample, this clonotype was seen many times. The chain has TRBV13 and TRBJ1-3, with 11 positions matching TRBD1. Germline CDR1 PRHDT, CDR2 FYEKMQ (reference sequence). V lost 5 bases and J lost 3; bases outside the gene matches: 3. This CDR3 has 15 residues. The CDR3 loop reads CASSQDRGLGNTIYF. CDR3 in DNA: TGTGCCAGCAGCCAGGACAGGGGGCTTGGAAACACCATATATTTT.

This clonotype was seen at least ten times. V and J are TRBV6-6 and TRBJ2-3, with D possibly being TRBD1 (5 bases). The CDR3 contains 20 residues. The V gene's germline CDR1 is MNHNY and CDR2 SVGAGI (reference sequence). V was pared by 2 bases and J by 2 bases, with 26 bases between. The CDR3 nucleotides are TGTGCCAGCAGTTACCCATCTCTACCCTATCAGACGACAGCCACAGATACGCAGTATTTT. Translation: CASSYPSLPYQTTATDTQYF.

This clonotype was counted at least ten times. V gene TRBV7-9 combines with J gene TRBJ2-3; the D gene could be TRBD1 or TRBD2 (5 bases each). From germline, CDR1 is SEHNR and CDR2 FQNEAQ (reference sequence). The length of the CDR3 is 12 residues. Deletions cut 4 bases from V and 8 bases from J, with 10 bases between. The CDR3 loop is CASSYTGTTQYF. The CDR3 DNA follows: TGTGCCAGCAGCTATACCGGGACTACGCAGTATTTT.

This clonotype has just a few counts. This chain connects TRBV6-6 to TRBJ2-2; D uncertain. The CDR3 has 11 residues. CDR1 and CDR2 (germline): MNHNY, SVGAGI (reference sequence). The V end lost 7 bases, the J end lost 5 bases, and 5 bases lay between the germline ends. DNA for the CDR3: TGTGCCAGCACCAAGACCGGGGAGCTGTTTTTT. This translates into CASTKTGELFF.

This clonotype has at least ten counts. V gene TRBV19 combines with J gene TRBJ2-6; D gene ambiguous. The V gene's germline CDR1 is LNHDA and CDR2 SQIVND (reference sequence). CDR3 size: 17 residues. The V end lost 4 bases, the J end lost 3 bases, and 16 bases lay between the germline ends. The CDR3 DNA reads TGTGCCAGTAGTAAATCCTCTCTACCCTTTGGGGCCAACGTCCTGACTTTC. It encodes CASSKSSLPFGANVLTF.

The DNA for the CDR3 is TGTGCCAGCAGCCCAGGGGATGGGTCCACCGGGGAGCTGTTTTTT. As protein: CASSPGDGSTGELFF. This rearrangement joins TRBV7-3 to TRBJ2-2, with D possibly TRBD1 on 6 matching bases. V lost 5 bases to trimming and J lost 4 bases, with 14 bases between them. This CDR3 comprises 15 residues. Germline V gene lookup returns CDR1 SGHTA and CDR2 FQGTGA.

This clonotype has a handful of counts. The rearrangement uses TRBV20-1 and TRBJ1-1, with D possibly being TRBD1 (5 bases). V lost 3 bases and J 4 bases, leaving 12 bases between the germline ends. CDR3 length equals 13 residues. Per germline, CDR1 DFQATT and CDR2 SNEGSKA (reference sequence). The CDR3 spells CSASQGVGTEAFF. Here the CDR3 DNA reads TGCAGTGCTAGCCAAGGGGTGGGCACTGAAGCTTTCTTT.

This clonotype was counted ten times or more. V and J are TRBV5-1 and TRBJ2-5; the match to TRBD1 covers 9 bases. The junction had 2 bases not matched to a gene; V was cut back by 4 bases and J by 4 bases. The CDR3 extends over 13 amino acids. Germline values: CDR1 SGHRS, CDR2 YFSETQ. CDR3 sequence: CASSMTGGETQYF. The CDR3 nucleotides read TGCGCCAGCAGCATGACAGGGGGAGAGACCCAGTACTTC. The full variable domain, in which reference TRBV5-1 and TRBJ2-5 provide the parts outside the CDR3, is KAGVTQTPRYLIKTRGQQVTLSCSPISGHRSVSWYQQTPGQGLQFLFEYFSETQRNKGNFPGRFSGRQFSNSRSEMNVSTLELGDSALYLCASSMTGGETQYFGPGTRLLVL.

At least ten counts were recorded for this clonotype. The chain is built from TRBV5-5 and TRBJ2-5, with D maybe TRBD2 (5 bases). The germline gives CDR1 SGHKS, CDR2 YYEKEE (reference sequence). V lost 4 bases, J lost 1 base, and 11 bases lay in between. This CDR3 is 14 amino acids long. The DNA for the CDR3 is TGTGCCAGCAGCGCTATTAGCGTCCAAGAGACCCAGTACTTC. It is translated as CASSAISVQETQYF.

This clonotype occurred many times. The CDR3: CAWRSGRTEAFF. Written as DNA, the CDR3 is TGTGCCTGGAGATCAGGTCGCACTGAAGCTTTCTTT. The genes are TRBV30 and TRBJ1-1; D is unresolved. Trimming shortened V by 3 bases and J by 4 bases, and 9 bases separated the two germline ends. Germline loops: CDR1 GTSNPN, CDR2 SVGIG (reference sequence). The CDR3 runs 12 residues.

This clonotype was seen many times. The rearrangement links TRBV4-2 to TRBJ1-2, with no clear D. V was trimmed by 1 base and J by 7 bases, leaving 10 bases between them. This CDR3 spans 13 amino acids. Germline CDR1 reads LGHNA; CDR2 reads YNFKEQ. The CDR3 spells CASSQVDESGYTF. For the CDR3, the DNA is TGTGCCAGCAGCCAAGTTGACGAGAGTGGCTACACCTTC.

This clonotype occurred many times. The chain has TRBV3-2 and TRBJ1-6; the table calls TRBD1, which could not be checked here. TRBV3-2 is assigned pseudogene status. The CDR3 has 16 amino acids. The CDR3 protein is CASSPTGGVYNSPLHF. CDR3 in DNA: TGTGCCAGCAGCCCAACAGGGGGCGTCTATAATTCACCCCTCCACTTT.

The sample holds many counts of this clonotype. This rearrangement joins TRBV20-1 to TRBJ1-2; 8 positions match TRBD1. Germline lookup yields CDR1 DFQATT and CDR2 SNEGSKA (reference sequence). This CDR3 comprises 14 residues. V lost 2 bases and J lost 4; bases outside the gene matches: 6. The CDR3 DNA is TGCAGTGCTAGACCGCCGGGACAGGTCTATGGCTACACCTTC. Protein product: CSARPPGQVYGYTF.

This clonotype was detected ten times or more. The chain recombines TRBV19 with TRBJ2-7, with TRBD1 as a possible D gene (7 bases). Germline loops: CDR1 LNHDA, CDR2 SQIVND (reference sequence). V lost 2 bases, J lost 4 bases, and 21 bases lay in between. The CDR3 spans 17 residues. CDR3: CASSIIFLEGARYEQYF. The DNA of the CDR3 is TGTGCCAGTAGTATAATATTTCTGGAGGGGGCGCGGTACGAGCAGTACTTC. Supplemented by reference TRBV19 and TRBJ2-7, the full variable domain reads DGGITQSPKYLFRKEGQNVTLSCEQNLNHDAMYWYRQDPGQGLRLIYYSQIVNDFQKGDIAEGYSVSREKKESFPLTVTSAQKNPTAFYLCASSIIFLEGARYEQYFGPGTRLTVT.

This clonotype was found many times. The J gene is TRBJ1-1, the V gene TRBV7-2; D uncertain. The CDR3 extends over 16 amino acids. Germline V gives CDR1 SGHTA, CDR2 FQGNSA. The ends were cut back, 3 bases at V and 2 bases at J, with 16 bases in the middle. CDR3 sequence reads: CASSFSVAGGNTEAFF. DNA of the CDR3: TGTGCCAGCAGCTTTAGTGTGGCGGGAGGTAACACTGAAGCTTTCTTT.